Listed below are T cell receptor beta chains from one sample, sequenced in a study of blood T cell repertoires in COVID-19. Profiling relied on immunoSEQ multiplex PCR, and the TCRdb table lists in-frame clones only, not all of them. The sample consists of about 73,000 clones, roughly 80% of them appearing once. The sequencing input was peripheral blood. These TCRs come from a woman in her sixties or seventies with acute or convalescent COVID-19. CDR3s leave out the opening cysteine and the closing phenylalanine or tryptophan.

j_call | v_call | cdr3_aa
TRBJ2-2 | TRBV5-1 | ASSTRLAGAGELF
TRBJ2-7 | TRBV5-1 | ASSLGLAVSYEQY
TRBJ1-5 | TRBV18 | ASSQDRAGGQPQH
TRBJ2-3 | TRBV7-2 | ASSLVVTRTDTQY
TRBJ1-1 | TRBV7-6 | ASSFAENTEAF
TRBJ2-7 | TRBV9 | ASSLRQGAYEQY
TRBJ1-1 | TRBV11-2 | ASSLVTEAF
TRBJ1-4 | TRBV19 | ASSRTGPNEKLF
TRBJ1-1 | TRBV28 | ASRVNTEAF
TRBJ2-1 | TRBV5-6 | ASSLDRGHEQF
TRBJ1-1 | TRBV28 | ASSPRLVTEAF
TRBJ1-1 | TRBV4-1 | ASSQGAVNMFTEAF
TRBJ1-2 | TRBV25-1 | ASIGGQDYGYT
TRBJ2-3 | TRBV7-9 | ASSLVTSSLDTQY
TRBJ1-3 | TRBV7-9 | ASSLAQVHSGNTIY
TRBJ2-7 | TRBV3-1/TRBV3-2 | ASSQRLAVSGRFEQY
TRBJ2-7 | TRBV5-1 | ASSFGTGTYEQY
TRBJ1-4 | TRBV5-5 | ASGVNEKLF
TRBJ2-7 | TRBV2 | ASREGLSYEQY
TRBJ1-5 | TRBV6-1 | ASSESRGFSQPQH
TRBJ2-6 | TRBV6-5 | ASRPGGSGANVLT
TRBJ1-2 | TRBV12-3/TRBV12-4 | ASSLRGGYGYT
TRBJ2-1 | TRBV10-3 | AISERGSSGGNEQF
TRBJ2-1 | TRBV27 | ASSRLAEHREQF
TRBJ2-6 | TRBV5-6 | ASGGGPGANVLT
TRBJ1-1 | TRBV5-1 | ASSLDGQVNTEAF
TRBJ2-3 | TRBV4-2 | ASAQDVARGTDTQY
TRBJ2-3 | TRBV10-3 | AISESSNDILTDTQY
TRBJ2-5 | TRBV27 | ASSSVSTAHQETQY
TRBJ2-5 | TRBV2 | ASNPGTIKETQY
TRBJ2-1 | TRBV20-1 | SASGLAGYSSYNEQF
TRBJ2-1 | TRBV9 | ASSVDHGLVQF
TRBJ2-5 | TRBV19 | ASSTSPAGDGRFQETQY
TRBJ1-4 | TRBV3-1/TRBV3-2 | ASSQDFGPSLATNEKLF
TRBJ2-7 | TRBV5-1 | ASSPAGGSWDEQY
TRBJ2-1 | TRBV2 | ASSDPGGRYDEQF
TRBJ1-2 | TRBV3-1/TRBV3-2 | ASSPDLGQGTVRGYT
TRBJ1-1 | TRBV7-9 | ASSLMGGRTEAF
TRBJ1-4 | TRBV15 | ATSRGPGETNEKLF
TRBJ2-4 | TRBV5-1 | ASSRVTSGRAVAKNIQY
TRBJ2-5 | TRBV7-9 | ASSIQGYSYGETQY
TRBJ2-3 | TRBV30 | ALSGASTDTQY
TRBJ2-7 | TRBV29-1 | SVDGQGYEQY
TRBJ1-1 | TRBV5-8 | ASSLVQGGTEAF
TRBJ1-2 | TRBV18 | ASSHDLTGYGYT
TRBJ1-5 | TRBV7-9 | ASSFTGASNQPQH
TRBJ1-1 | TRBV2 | ASRRDGGVTEAF
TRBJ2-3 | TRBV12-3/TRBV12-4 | ASRQTRTDTQY
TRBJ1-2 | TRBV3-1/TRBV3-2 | ASLGQSSNGYT
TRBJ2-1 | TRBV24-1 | ATSDHGLPHNNEQF